These 16 T cell receptor beta chains were sequenced from one sample in a study of blood T cell repertoires in COVID-19. Profiled with immunoSEQ multiplex PCR; TCRdb holds only in-frame clones, not every one. The sample gives 150,000 to 200,000 clones, roughly 90% of which show up once; approximately 2% is in the top ten. The specimen was PBMCs or T cells enriched from blood (not recorded which). These receptors all stem from a woman younger than 45 who had recovered from COVID-19.

The V and J genes are TRBV6-5 and TRBJ2-7; the match to TRBD2 covers 8 bases. Per the germline V gene, CDR1 is MNHEY and CDR2 is SVGAGI. V lost 0 bases, J lost 7 bases, and 8 bases stayed unmatched. The CDR3 length is 15 residues. CDR3 amino acids: CASSYSSGTSGEQYF. The CDR3 DNA reads TGTGCCAGCAGTTACTCTAGCGGGACATCGGGGGAGCAGTACTTC.

The count of this clone is one. The CDR3 protein is CASSSLASQGLRPQHF. Here the CDR3 DNA reads TGTGCCAGCAGTTCATTGGCATCGCAGGGTCTACGGCCCCAGCATTTT. This chain links TRBV27 with TRBJ1-5; possibly TRBD1 for D (5 bases). This CDR3 contains 16 residues. Germline V gives CDR1 MNHEY, CDR2 SMNVEV (reference sequence). V was shortened by 4 bases and J by 9 bases, with 22 bases between the two germline ends.

The chain employs TRBV30 and TRBJ2-1; no firm D call. V was clipped by 5 bases and J by 10 bases, with 15 bases between them. The CDR3 totals 12 residues. The germline V gene encodes CDR1 GTSNPN and CDR2 SVGIG (reference sequence). The CDR3 reads CAWGKTRSEQFF. CDR3 DNA: TGTGCCTGGGGGAAAACCCGGTCCGAGCAGTTCTTC.

This clone was seen once. The chain carries TRBV24-1 and TRBJ2-5; a weak D match, TRBD1 (6 bases). CDR3 length equals 14 residues. V shed 6 bases and J shed 1 base, with 11 bases lying between them. Germline lookup yields CDR1 KGHDR and CDR2 SFDVKD. The CDR3 reads CATSQGLGQETQYF. Written as DNA, the CDR3 is TGTGCCACCAGTCAGGGGCTCGGCCAAGAGACCCAGTACTTC.

The chain couples TRBV6-2 or TRBV6-3 to TRBJ2-6; D is ambiguous. Trimming pared 5 bases from V and 0 bases from J, leaving 2 bases between. The CDR3 runs 13 residues. Looked up from germline, CDR1 is MNHEY and CDR2 is SVGEGT. CDR3 coding DNA: TGTGCCAGCAGTCTCTCTGGGGCCAACGTCCTGACTTTC. Translating gives CASSLSGANVLTF.

This clone occurred a few times. V gene TRBV5-6 combines with J gene TRBJ2-7, with a tentative D call TRBD2 (6 bases). Germline CDR1 SGHDT, CDR2 YYEEEE. Trimming removed 0 bases from V and 0 bases from J, with 10 bases in between. The CDR3 is 15 amino acids. CDR3 in DNA: TGTGCCAGCAGCTTGGTTGGGGGGAGCTCCTACGAGCAGTACTTC. Its protein product is CASSLVGGSSYEQYF.

The V call is TRBV3-1 (or the pseudogene TRBV3-2), the J call TRBJ2-7, with a tentative D call TRBD2 (6 bases). Germline V gives CDR1 LGHDT, CDR2 YNNKEL (reference sequence). This CDR3 is 13 amino acids long. The V end was cut by 4 bases, the J end by 5 bases, with 12 bases between. In DNA form, the CDR3 reads TGTGCCAGCAGCCCGACTAGGATCGACGAGCAGTACTTC. Its protein product is CASSPTRIDEQYF.

This chain joins TRBV5-5 and TRBJ1-4; 7 bases map to TRBD1. CDR1 and CDR2 from the germline V gene are SGHKS and YYEKEE (reference sequence). The CDR3 spans 15 residues. V dropped 4 bases and J dropped 2; count of bases not matched to a gene: 5. CDR3 sequence reads: CASSIRQGTNEKLFF. As DNA, the CDR3 is TGTGCCAGCAGCATCCGACAGGGCACTAATGAAAAACTGTTTTTT.

This clone has just one count. The chain employs TRBV30 and TRBJ1-1; D not resolved. This CDR3 has 11 amino acids. Germline V gene lookup returns CDR1 GTSNPN and CDR2 SVGIG (reference sequence). The germline V and J ends were trimmed by 2 bases and 2 bases, with 3 bases remaining between them. For the CDR3, the DNA is TGTGCCTGGAGTATAAACACTGAAGCTTTCTTT. This translates into CAWSINTEAFF. Together with reference TRBV30 and TRBJ1-1, the CDR3 gives the full variable domain: SQTIHQWPATLVQPVGSPLSLECTVEGTSNPNLYWYRQAAGRGLQLLFYSVGIGQISSEVPQNLSASRPQDRQFILSSKKLLLSDSGFYLCAWSINTEAFFGQGTRLTVV.

The chain links TRBV7-6 to TRBJ1-4; weak D call: TRBD1 (5 bases). This CDR3 spans 16 amino acids. Germline V gene sequence: CDR1 SGHVS, CDR2 FNYEAQ. V was pared by 5 bases and J by 7 bases, with 20 bases between. The CDR3: CASSPRDSYQGEKLFF. The CDR3 DNA reads TGTGCCAGCAGCCCTAGAGACAGTTATCAAGGTGAAAAACTGTTTTTT.

The chain recombines TRBV24-1 with TRBJ2-3; D unclear. V was cut by 5 bases and J by 4 bases, with 9 bases left in between. This CDR3 has 13 residues. Germline CDR1 reads KGHDR; CDR2 reads SFDVKD. The CDR3 region is CATSVSAADTQYF. DNA for the CDR3: TGTGCCACCAGTGTGAGCGCGGCAGATACGCAGTATTTT.

In its sample, this clone was seen once. This chain joins TRBV5-4 and TRBJ2-1; maybe TRBD2 (7 bases). V shed 4 bases and J shed 3 bases, with 14 bases lying between them. The CDR3 contains 15 residues. In germline, CDR1 is SGHNT, CDR2 YYREEE (reference sequence). Here the CDR3 DNA reads TGTGCCAGCAGCCCTCAGCGGGGACACTACAATGAGCAGTTCTTC. Protein sequence: CASSPQRGHYNEQFF.

The chain uses TRBV18 and TRBJ2-5; the D is unclear. Germline V gene data show CDR1 as KGHSH and CDR2 as LQKENI. There are 12 residues in the CDR3. V was clipped by 3 bases and J by 7 bases, with 9 bases between them. The chain's CDR3 is CASSPGSGTQYF. The CDR3 nucleotides read TGTGCCAGCTCACCCGGATCGGGGACCCAGTACTTC.

The gene calls are TRBV2 and TRBJ2-7; 7 bases agree with TRBD1. The CDR3 covers 13 residues. Germline CDR1 is SNHLY and CDR2 is FYNNEI. V lost 5 bases, J lost 5 bases, and 6 bases stayed unmatched. The CDR3 DNA is TGTGCCAGCAGTTCCGGGACAGAGAACGAGCAGTACTTC. This sequence encodes CASSSGTENEQYF. Supplemented by reference TRBV2 and TRBJ2-7, the full variable domain reads EPEVTQTPSHQVTQMGQEVILRCVPISNHLYFYWYRQILGQKVEFLVSFYNNEISEKSEIFDDQFSVERPDGSNFTLKIRSTKLEDSAMYFCASSSGTENEQYFGPGTRLTVT.

J is TRBJ2-7 and V is TRBV7-2; perhaps TRBD1 as D (5 bases). This CDR3 comprises 16 residues. V gave up 2 bases and J gave up 3 bases, with 17 bases separating them. Germline V gene data show CDR1 as SGHTA and CDR2 as FQGNSA. CDR3 amino acids: CASSLSEGHDYYEQYF. DNA of the CDR3: TGTGCCAGCAGCTTATCCGAAGGACATGATTACTACGAGCAGTACTTC.

The CDR3 is CAWSVQGWGEQYF. In DNA form, the CDR3 reads TGTGCCTGGAGTGTACAGGGTTGGGGCGAGCAGTACTTC. J is TRBJ2-7 and V is TRBV30, with TRBD1 as a possible D gene (6 bases). Germline assignment: CDR1 GTSNPN and CDR2 SVGIG (reference sequence). The ends were cut back, 0 bases at V and 6 bases at J, with 12 bases in the middle. The CDR3 consists of 13 residues.